A single sample gave rise to the 23 T cell receptor beta chains below, sequenced in a study of T cell responses to AZD1222 COVID-19 vaccine. Data came from immunoSEQ multiplex PCR; TCRdb stores just in-frame clones and leaves some out. The table lists nearly 95,000 clones, roughly nine tenths of them singletons, with about 2.7% in the top ten. Specimen: peripheral blood, collected 28 days after the second AZD1222 dose. The receptors stem from an adult who received the AZD1222 COVID-19 vaccine.

This rearrangement joins TRBV5-1 to TRBJ1-1; possible D gene TRBD1, 5 bases. Trimming took 0 bases from V and 0 from J, leaving 12 bases between them. CDR3 length: 16 amino acids. Germline V gene lookup returns CDR1 SGHRS and CDR2 YFSETQ. CDR3 region: CASSLGGTALNTEAFF. DNA for the CDR3: TGCGCCAGCAGCTTGGGAGGGACGGCGTTGAACACTGAAGCTTTCTTT.

V gene TRBV4-3 combines with J gene TRBJ1-1, with a possible D match to TRBD1 (6 bases). The ends were cut back, 1 base at V and 1 base at J, with 13 bases in the middle. The CDR3 totals 16 residues. Germline-derived CDR1 and CDR2 are LGHNA and YSLEER. CDR3 residues: CASSQGTAEKNTEAFF. Written as DNA, the CDR3 is TGCGCCAGCAGCCAAGGGACAGCGGAGAAGAACACTGAAGCTTTCTTT.

V is TRBV10-3 and J is TRBJ2-1, with 7 bases that match TRBD2. J gave up 6 bases and V 4 bases, and 6 bases lay outside the gene matches. Looked up from germline, CDR1 is ENHRY and CDR2 is SYGVKD. The CDR3 loop spans 14 amino acids. The CDR3 here is CAISVNSGGNEQFF. The CDR3 nucleotides are TGTGCCATCAGTGTTAACTCGGGAGGCAATGAGCAGTTCTTC.

The chain joins TRBV18 to TRBJ2-7, with 9 bases lining up with TRBD1. The CDR3 totals 14 residues. The germline V gene encodes CDR1 KGHSH and CDR2 LQKENI. V shed 0 bases and J 3 bases; nucleotides not matched to a gene: 0. CDR3 residues: CASSPPDRGYEQYF. The CDR3 DNA reads as TGTGCCAGCTCACCACCGGACAGGGGCTACGAGCAGTACTTC.

This chain joins TRBV23-1 and TRBJ1-1, with 11 nucleotides matching TRBD1. TRBV23-1 qualifies as an ORF whose function is uncertain. The CDR3 spans 18 residues. Trimming removed 4 bases from V and 4 bases from J; junction bases left unmatched: 14. DNA for the CDR3: TGCGCCAGCAGTCTTCGAAGCCCCCGGGACAGGGGGGGCACTGAAGCTTTCTTT. Translation: CASSLRSPRDRGGTEAFF.

J is TRBJ1-6 and V is TRBV5-4, with D tentatively TRBD1 (6 bases). The germline V gene has CDR1 SGHNT and CDR2 YYREEE (reference sequence). V lost 0 bases and J 8 bases, leaving 15 bases between the germline ends. The CDR3 is 16 residues long. The CDR3 region is CASSLGGPDWYSPLHF. For the CDR3, the DNA is TGTGCCAGCAGCTTGGGGGGGCCCGATTGGTATTCACCCCTCCACTTT.

This chain links TRBV27 with TRBJ1-4; no reliable D call. Germline lookup yields CDR1 MNHEY and CDR2 SMNVEV (reference sequence). This CDR3 contains 16 residues. The V gene lost 7 bases and the J gene lost 0 bases, with 15 bases spanning the gap. The CDR3 reads CASTPKGSATNEKLFF. The DNA for the CDR3 is TGTGCCAGCACCCCCAAAGGTTCCGCAACTAATGAAAAACTGTTTTTT.

This clone was detected only once. The gene calls are TRBV12-5 and TRBJ1-4; possible D gene TRBD1, 5 bases. The germline V gene encodes CDR1 LGHNT and CDR2 FRNRAP. Trimming pared 7 bases from V and 0 bases from J, leaving 9 bases between. The CDR3 contains 14 residues. The CDR3 region has the DNA TGTGCTAGTGCTCGGGGCCCAACTAATGAAAAACTGTTTTTT. Its protein product is CASARGPTNEKLFF.

V is TRBV2 and J is TRBJ1-2; D is perhaps TRBD1 (5 bases). The germline V and J ends were trimmed by 0 bases and 4 bases, with 9 bases remaining between them. The germline V gene encodes CDR1 SNHLY and CDR2 FYNNEI. The CDR3 length is 14 residues. The CDR3 here is CASSEATGPYGYTF. The CDR3 DNA sequence: TGTGCCAGCAGTGAAGCAACAGGCCCCTATGGCTACACCTTC. The full variable domain, rest sourced from reference TRBV2 and TRBJ1-2, is EPEVTQTPSHQVTQMGQEVILRCVPISNHLYFYWYRQILGQKVEFLVSFYNNEISEKSEIFDDQFSVERPDGSNFTLKIRSTKLEDSAMYFCASSEATGPYGYTFGSGTRLTVV.

The rearrangement links TRBV29-1 to TRBJ1-1; maybe TRBD1 (6 bases). The CDR3 is 14 residues long. Germline CDR1 reads SQVTM; CDR2 reads ANQGSEA. Trimming removed 1 base at V and 10 bases at J, with 19 bases between. CDR3 in DNA: TGCAGCGTTGAAGGCGCCCGGGGGGGCTCGGGAGCTTTCTTT. Translated, it gives CSVEGARGGSGAFF. Full variable domain (missing parts from reference TRBV29-1 and TRBJ1-1): SAVISQKPSRDICQRGTSLTIQCQVDSQVTMMFWYRQQPGQSLTLIATANQGSEATYESGFVIDKFPISRPNLTFSTLTVSNMSPEDSSIYLCSVEGARGGSGAFFGQGTRLTVV.

The chain has TRBV19 and TRBJ2-4; a possible D gene is TRBD1 (6 bases). The CDR3 has 15 residues. V was trimmed by 7 bases and J by 5 bases, leaving 18 bases between them. CDR1 is LNHDA and CDR2 is SQIVND in the germline V gene (reference sequence). The DNA of the CDR3 is TGTGCCAGTAATCCGGACGGACAGTCGGAAAACATTCAGTACTTC. Amino acid sequence: CASNPDGQSENIQYF.

The chain employs TRBV27 and TRBJ1-5; 7 bases are shared with TRBD1. CDR1 is MNHEY, CDR2 SMNVEV, per germline (reference sequence). CDR3 size: 15 residues. Trimming removed 3 bases from V and 7 bases from J; junction bases left unmatched: 9. CDR3 nucleotides: TGTGCCAGCAGTTTCTCACAGGGGAATGGACAGCCCCAGCATTTT. This encodes CASSFSQGNGQPQHF.

This clone was picked up a small number of times. This chain joins TRBV27 and TRBJ2-7; 7 bases align to TRBD2. With 6 bases clipped from V and 3 bases from J, the junction kept 8 bases outside the gene matches. Germline lookup yields CDR1 MNHEY and CDR2 SMNVEV (reference sequence). The CDR3 length is 14 residues. The CDR3 spells CASSANGGIYEQYF. CDR3 bases: TGTGCCAGCAGCGCCAACGGGGGGATCTACGAGCAGTACTTC.

The chain has TRBV7-9 and TRBJ1-2; no definite D call. The CDR3 spans 15 residues. Germline lookup yields CDR1 SEHNR and CDR2 FQNEAQ (reference sequence). Trimming took 0 bases from V and 2 from J, leaving 10 bases between them. The CDR3 loop is CASSLAPDINYGYTF. For the CDR3, the DNA is TGTGCCAGCAGCTTAGCGCCCGACATAAACTATGGCTACACCTTC.

The chain carries TRBV7-2 and TRBJ2-7; unclear D gene. Germline CDR1 and CDR2: SGHTA and FQGNSA. This CDR3 contains 14 residues. V was cut by 1 base and J by 0 bases, with 7 bases left in between. CDR3 sequence reads: CASSLVGTSYEQYF. The CDR3 nucleotides are TGTGCCAGCAGCTTAGTGGGCACCTCCTACGAGCAGTACTTC.

The chain combines TRBV4-3 with TRBJ2-3; D is undetermined. The germline CDR1 and CDR2 sequences are LGHNA and YSLEER. The CDR3 contains 13 residues. Trimming stripped 4 bases from V and 0 bases from J, with 5 bases between. The CDR3 DNA is TGCGCCAGCAGCCGGGGTAGCACAGATACGCAGTATTTT. It yields the protein CASSRGSTDTQYF.

The J gene is TRBJ2-7, the V gene TRBV6-2 or TRBV6-3; 8 bases fit TRBD1. The CDR3 covers 13 residues. Germline-derived CDR1 and CDR2 are MNHEY and SVGEGT. V trimming: 5 bases; J trimming: 6 bases; junction bases outside the gene matches: 6. The CDR3 region is CASSQRTGSEQYF. CDR3 nucleotide sequence: TGTGCCAGCAGTCAGAGGACAGGGTCCGAGCAGTACTTC.

CDR3 sequence: CASSPDPSSYNEQFF. CDR3 in DNA: TGTGCCAGCAGTCCGGACCCGAGCTCCTACAATGAGCAGTTCTTC. The J gene is TRBJ2-1, the V gene TRBV6-5, with unresolved D. The CDR3 has 15 residues. V lost 5 bases and J lost 0, with 11 bases in between. From germline, CDR1 is MNHEY and CDR2 SVGAGI.

J is TRBJ2-1 and V is TRBV11-3; D may be TRBD1 (7 bases). Trimming cost V 5 bases and J 9 bases, with 23 bases left between them. CDR1 is SGHNT and CDR2 is YENEEA in the germline V gene. The CDR3 contains 16 residues. The CDR3 region is CASSVSGTGEQGEQFF. The CDR3, as DNA: TGTGCCAGCAGCGTTAGCGGCACAGGGGAACAAGGTGAGCAGTTCTTC. Full variable domain (outside the CDR3, taken from reference TRBV11-3 and TRBJ2-1): EAGVVQSPRYKIIEKKQPVAFWCNPISGHNTLYWYLQNLGQGPELLIRYENEEAVDDSQLPKDRFSAERLKGVDSTLKIQPAELGDSAVYLCASSVSGTGEQGEQFFGPGTRLTVL.

The chain recombines TRBV7-9 with TRBJ2-5; tentative D call: TRBD1 (5 bases). The V and J ends lost 2 bases and 9 bases respectively, with 13 bases between them. The CDR3 extends over 13 amino acids. Germline V gives CDR1 SEHNR, CDR2 FQNEAQ (reference sequence). Here the CDR3 reads CASSLPPARAQYF. CDR3 DNA sequence: TGTGCCAGCAGCTTACCTCCCGCCAGGGCCCAGTACTTC.

V is TRBV7-2 and J is TRBJ2-7; D is unresolved. The germline V gene encodes CDR1 SGHTA and CDR2 FQGNSA. V lost 3 bases and J 6 bases, leaving 9 bases between the germline ends. This CDR3 contains 12 residues. The CDR3 is CASSFPASEQYF. CDR3 DNA sequence: TGTGCCAGCAGCTTCCCGGCAAGCGAGCAGTACTTC.

This sequence joins TRBV18 and TRBJ1-4; D is ambiguous. CDR1 and CDR2 from the germline V gene are KGHSH and LQKENI. V was cut by 2 bases and J by 2 bases, with 3 bases left in between. The CDR3 consists of 13 residues. This CDR3 is CASSPGTNEKLFF. In DNA form, the CDR3 reads TGTGCCAGCTCACCAGGGACTAATGAAAAACTGTTTTTT.

The gene calls are TRBV19 and TRBJ1-5, with 7 nucleotides matching TRBD1. CDR1 LNHDA and CDR2 SQIVND come from the germline V gene (reference sequence). V shed 6 bases, J shed 7 bases, and the junction held 9 bases outside the gene matches. The CDR3 has 14 amino acids. CDR3 amino acids: CASSKTGVGQPQHF. CDR3 DNA: TGTGCCAGTAGCAAAACAGGGGTCGGGCAGCCCCAGCATTTT.